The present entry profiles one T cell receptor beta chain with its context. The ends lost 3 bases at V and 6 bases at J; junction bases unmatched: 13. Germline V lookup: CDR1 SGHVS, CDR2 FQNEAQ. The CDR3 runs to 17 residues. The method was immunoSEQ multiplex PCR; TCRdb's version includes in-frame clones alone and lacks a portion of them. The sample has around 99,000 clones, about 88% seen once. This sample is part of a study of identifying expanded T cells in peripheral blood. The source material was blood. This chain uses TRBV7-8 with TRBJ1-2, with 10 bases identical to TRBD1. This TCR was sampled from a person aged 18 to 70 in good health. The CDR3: CASSFHRPGQGSHGYTF. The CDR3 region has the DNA TGTGCCAGCAGCTTCCACCGTCCGGGACAGGGGTCTCATGGCTACACCTTC. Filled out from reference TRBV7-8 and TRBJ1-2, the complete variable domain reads GAGVSQSPRYKVAKRGQDVALRCDPISGHVSLFWYQQALGQGPEFLTYFQNEAQLDKSGLPSDRFFAERPEGSVSTLKIQRTQQEDSAVYLCASSFHRPGQGSHGYTFGSGTRLTVV.